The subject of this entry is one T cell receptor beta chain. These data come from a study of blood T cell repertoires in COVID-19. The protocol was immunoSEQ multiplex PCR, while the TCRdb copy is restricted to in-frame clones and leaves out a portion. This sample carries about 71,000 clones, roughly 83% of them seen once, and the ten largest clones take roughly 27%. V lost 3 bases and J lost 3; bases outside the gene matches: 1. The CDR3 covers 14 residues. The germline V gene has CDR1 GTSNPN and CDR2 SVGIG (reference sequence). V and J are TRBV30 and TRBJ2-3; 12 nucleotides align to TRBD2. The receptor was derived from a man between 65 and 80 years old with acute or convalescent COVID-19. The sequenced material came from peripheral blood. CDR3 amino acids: CAWSGLAGTDTQYF. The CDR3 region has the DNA TGTGCCTGGAGCGGACTAGCGGGAACAGATACGCAGTATTTT. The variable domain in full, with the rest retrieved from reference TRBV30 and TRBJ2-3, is SQTIHQWPATLVQPVGSPLSLECTVEGTSNPNLYWYRQAAGRGLQLLFYSVGIGQISSEVPQNLSASRPQDRQFILSSKKLLLSDSGFYLCAWSGLAGTDTQYFGPGTRLTVL.